This T cell receptor beta chain was sequenced in a study of read filtering for tumor transcriptome and immune sequencing. From approximately 430 ng of RNA, a library with molecular barcoded alpha/delta and beta/gamma adaptors was made. One entry per CDR3 protein, called by TCRdb with MiXCR from the reads. The sample holds 20,000 to 30,000 distinct CDR3 sequences; under 25% are singletons and the top ten take 15% to 20%. Germline loops: CDR1 DFQATT, CDR2 SNEGSKA (reference sequence). CDR3 length: 15 amino acids. The trim removed 6 bases at V and 5 bases at J, leaving 9 bases unmatched. This clonotype is labeled medium-sized.

This clonotype was sampled from a donor aged 40 or older with multiple myeloma. The rearrangement uses TRBV20-1 and TRBJ2-1; 11 nucleotides align to TRBD2. Sample: a population of CD138-negative cells sorted from bone marrow. The CDR3 loop is CSADSGRASDNEQFF. Written as DNA, the CDR3 is TGCAGTGCAGATAGCGGGAGGGCCTCTGACAATGAGCAGTTCTTC.